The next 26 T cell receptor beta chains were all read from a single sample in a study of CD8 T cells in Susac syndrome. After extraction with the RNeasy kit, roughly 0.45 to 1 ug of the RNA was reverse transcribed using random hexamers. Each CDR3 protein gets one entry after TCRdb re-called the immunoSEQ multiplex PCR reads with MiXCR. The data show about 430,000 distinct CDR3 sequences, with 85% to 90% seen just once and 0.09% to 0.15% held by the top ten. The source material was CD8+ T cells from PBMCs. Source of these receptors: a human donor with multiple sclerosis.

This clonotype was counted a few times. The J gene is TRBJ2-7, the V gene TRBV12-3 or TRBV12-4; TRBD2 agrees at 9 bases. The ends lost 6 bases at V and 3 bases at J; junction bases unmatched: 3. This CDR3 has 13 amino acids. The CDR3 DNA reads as TGTGCCAGCAGGCCTAGCGGGAACTACGAGCAGTACTTC. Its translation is CASRPSGNYEQYF.

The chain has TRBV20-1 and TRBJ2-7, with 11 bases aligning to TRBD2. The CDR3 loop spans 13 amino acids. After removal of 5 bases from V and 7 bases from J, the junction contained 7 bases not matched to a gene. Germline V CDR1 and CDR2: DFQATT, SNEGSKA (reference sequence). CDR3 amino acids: CSALASGGWEQYF. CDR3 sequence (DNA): TGCAGTGCTTTAGCTAGCGGGGGGTGGGAGCAGTACTTC.

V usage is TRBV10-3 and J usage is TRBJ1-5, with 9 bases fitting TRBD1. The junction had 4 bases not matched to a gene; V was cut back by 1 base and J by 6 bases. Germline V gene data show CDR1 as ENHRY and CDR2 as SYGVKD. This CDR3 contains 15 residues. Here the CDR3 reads CAISELQGAIQPQHF. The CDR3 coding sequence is TGTGCCATCAGTGAGTTACAGGGGGCTATTCAGCCCCAGCATTTT.

CDR3 amino acids: CASSLWTSAYEQYF. DNA of the CDR3: TGTGCCAGCAGCCTTTGGACTAGCGCCTACGAGCAGTACTTC. This chain uses TRBV5-4 with TRBJ2-7; 9 bases are shared with TRBD2. J lost 2 bases, V lost 4 bases, and 4 bases had no gene match. This CDR3 is built from 14 residues. Germline V gene lookup returns CDR1 SGHNT and CDR2 YYREEE (reference sequence).

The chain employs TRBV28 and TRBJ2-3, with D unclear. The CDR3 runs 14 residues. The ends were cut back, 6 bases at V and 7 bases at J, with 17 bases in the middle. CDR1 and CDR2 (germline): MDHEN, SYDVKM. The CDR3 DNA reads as TGTGCCAGCAGGCCTGACTGGGTTTTTAATACGCAGTATTTT. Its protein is CASRPDWVFNTQYF.

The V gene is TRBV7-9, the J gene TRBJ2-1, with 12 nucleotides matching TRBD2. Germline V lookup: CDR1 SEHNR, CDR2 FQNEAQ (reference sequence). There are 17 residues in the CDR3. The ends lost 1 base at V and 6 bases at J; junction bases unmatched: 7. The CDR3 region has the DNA TGTGCCAGCAGCTTAGGACTAGCGGGAGAACGGGGCAATGAGCAGTTCTTC. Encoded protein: CASSLGLAGERGNEQFF.

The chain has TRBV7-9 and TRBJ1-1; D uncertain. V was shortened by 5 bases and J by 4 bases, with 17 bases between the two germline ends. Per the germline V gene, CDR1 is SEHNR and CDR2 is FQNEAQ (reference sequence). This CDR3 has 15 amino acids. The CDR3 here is CASSPAPSAGTEAFF. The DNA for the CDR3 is TGTGCCAGCAGCCCGGCCCCCTCAGCGGGCACTGAAGCTTTCTTT.

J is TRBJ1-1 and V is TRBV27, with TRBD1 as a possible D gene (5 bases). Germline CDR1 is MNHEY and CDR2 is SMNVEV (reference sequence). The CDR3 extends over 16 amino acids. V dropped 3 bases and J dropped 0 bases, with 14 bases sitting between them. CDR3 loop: CASSFTGPHLNTEAFF. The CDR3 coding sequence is TGTGCCAGCAGTTTTACGGGGCCCCACCTGAACACTGAAGCTTTCTTT.

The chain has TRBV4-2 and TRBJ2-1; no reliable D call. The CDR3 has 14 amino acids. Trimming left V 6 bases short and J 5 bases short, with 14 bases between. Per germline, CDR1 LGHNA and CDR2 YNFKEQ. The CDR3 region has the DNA TGTGCCAGCAGGGAAACCAGAGAAAACAATGAGCAGTTCTTC. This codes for CASRETRENNEQFF.

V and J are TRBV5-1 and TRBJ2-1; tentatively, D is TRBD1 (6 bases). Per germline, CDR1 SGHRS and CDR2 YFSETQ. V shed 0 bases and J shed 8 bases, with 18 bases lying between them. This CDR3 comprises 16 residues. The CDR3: CASSLDPGQGRDEQFF. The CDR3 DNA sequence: TGCGCCAGCAGCTTGGATCCGGGACAAGGTCGGGATGAGCAGTTCTTC.

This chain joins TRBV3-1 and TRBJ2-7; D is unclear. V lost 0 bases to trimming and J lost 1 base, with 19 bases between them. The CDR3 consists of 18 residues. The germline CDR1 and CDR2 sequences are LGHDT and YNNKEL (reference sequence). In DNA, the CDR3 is TGTGCCAGCAGCCAAGAGAGCACATCCCGAACAGTATCCTACGAGCAGTACTTC. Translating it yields CASSQESTSRTVSYEQYF.

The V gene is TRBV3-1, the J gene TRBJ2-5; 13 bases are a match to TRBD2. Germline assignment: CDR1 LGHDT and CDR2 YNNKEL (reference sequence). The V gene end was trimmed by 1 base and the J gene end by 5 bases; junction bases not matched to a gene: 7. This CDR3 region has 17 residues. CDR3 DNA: TGTGCCAGCAGCCAAGTTGGGACTAGCGGGGAGAAGGAGACCCAGTACTTC. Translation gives CASSQVGTSGEKETQYF.

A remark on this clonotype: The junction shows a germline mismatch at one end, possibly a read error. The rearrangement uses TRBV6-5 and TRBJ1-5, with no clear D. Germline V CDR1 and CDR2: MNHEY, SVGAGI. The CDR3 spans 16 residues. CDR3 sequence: CASSDSGRSSNQPQHF. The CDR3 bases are TGTGCCAGCAGTGACTCAGGCAGGAGTAGCAATCAGCCCCAGCATTTT.

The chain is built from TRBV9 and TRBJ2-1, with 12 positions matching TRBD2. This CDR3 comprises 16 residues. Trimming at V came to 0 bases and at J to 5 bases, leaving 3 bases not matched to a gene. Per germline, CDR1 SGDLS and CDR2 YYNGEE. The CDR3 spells CASSVVSSGGDNEQFF. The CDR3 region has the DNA TGTGCCAGCAGCGTAGTTTCTAGCGGGGGGGACAATGAGCAGTTCTTC.

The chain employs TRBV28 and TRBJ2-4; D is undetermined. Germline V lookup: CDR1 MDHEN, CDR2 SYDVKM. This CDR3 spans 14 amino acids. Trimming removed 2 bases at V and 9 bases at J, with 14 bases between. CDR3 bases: TGTGCCAGCAGTTTAAGACCTGATCCAGGCATTCAGTACTTC. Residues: CASSLRPDPGIQYF.

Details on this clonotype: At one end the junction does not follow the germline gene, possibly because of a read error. The CDR3 bases are TGTGCCAGCAACTTATTGAGCGGGGGCAACACTGAAGCTTTCTTT. It translates to CASNLLSGGNTEAFF. The rearrangement joins TRBV7-8 to TRBJ1-1; D possibly corresponds to TRBD1 (6 bases). This CDR3 is 15 amino acids long. CDR1 is SGHVS, CDR2 FQNEAQ, per germline.

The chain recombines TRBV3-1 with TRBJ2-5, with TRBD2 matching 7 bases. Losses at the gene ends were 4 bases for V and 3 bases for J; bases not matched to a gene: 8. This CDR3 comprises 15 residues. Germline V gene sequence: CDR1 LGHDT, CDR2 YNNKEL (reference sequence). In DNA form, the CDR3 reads TGTGCCAGCAGCCTTCCGGGGGGACCTGAAGAGACCCAGTACTTC. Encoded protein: CASSLPGGPEETQYF.

CDR3 region: CASSYSSDRGASNSPLHF. For the CDR3, the DNA is TGTGCCAGCAGTTACTCGAGTGACAGGGGCGCTTCCAATTCACCCCTCCACTTT. The rearrangement links TRBV6-5 to TRBJ1-6; 8 bases agree with TRBD1. V shed 0 bases, J shed 7 bases, and the junction held 11 bases outside the gene matches. Germline V gives CDR1 MNHEY, CDR2 SVGAGI. This CDR3 is 18 amino acids long.

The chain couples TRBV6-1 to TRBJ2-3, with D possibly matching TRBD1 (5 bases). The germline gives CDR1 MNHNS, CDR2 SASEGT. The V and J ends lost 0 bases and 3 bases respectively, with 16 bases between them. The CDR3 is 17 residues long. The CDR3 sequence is CASSEALGREVTDTQYF. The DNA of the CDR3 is TGTGCCAGCAGTGAAGCGCTTGGCAGGGAAGTGACAGATACGCAGTATTTT.

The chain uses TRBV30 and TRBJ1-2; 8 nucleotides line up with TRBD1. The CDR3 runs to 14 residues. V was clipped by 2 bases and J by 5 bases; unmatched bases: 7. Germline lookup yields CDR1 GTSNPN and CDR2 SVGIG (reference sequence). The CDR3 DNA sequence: TGTGCCTGGAGTCCGAGGACAGGGCCTTATGGCTACACCTTC. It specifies CAWSPRTGPYGYTF.

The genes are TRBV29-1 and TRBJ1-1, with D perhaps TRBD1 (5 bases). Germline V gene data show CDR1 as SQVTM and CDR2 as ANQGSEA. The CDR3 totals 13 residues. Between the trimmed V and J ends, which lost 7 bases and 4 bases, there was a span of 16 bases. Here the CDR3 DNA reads TGCAGCGCTTCGTCTGAGGGGACCACTGAAGCTTTCTTT. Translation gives CSASSEGTTEAFF.

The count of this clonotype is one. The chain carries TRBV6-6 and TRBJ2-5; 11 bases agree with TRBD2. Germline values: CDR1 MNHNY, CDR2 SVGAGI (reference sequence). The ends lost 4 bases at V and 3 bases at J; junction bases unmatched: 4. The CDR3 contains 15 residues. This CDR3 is CASSLAGGPKETQYF. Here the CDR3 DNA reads TGTGCCAGCAGTTTAGCGGGAGGGCCCAAAGAGACCCAGTACTTC.

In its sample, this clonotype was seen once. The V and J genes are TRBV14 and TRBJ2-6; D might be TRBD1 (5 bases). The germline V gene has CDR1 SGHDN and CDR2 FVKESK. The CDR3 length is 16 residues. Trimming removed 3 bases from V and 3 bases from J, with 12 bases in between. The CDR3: CASSHLWQGGANVLTF. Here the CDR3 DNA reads TGTGCCAGCAGCCACCTCTGGCAGGGTGGGGCCAACGTCCTGACTTTC.

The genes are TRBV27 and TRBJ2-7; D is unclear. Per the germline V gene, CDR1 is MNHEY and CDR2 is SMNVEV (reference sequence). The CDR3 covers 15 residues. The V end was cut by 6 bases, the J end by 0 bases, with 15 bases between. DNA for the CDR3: TGTGCCAGCAGGCCGTATTTCGAGGCCTCCTACGAGCAGTACTTC. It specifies CASRPYFEASYEQYF.

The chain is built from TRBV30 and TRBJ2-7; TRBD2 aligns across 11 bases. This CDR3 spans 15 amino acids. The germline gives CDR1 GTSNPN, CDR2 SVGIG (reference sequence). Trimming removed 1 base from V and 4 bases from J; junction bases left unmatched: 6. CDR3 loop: CAWSAGTSGEYEQYF. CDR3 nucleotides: TGTGCCTGGAGTGCCGGGACTAGCGGTGAATACGAGCAGTACTTC.

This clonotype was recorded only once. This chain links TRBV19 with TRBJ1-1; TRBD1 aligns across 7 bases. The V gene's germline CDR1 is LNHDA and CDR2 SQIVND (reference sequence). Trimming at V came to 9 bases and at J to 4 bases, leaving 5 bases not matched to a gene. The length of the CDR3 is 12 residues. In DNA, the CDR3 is TGTGCCAGCGGTGACAGGGTCACTGAAGCTTTCTTT. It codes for CASGDRVTEAFF.